These 18 T cell receptor beta chains share one sample of origin, sequenced in a study of shared clonotypes between healthy human individuals. CD45RO-negative CD8 cells positively selected for CCR7 made up the naive population, which excluded terminally differentiated effector memory CD45RA+ cells. Assay: immunoSEQ multiplex PCR; the TCRdb copy retains only in-frame clones and omits some. The table has about 580,000 clones, 95% to 98% seen once; the top ten hold 0.3%. The sample consisted of naive CD8+ T cells sorted from blood. Source of these receptors: a man aged 25-45 years in good health.

The chain combines TRBV29-1 with TRBJ2-1; D may be TRBD1 (6 bases). This CDR3 contains 13 residues. CDR1 and CDR2 (germline): SQVTM, ANQGSEA. The V and J ends lost 5 bases and 8 bases respectively, with 16 bases between them. This CDR3 is CSVRTGQGYEQFF. The CDR3, as DNA: TGCAGCGTTCGTACAGGTCAGGGGTATGAGCAGTTCTTC.

This rearrangement joins TRBV28 to TRBJ2-1, with D perhaps TRBD1 or TRBD2 (5 bases each). The length of the CDR3 is 16 residues. Germline V gene sequence: CDR1 MDHEN, CDR2 SYDVKM. Trimming took off 3 bases at V and 5 bases at J, with 17 bases between the two ends. CDR3 protein: CASSLGVMGSNNEQFF. Written as DNA, the CDR3 is TGTGCCAGCAGTTTGGGGGTCATGGGGTCCAACAATGAGCAGTTCTTC.

The rearrangement links TRBV7-8 to TRBJ2-1; D possibly corresponds to TRBD2 (5 bases). This CDR3 has 15 amino acids. V lost 1 base and J lost 7, with 14 bases in between. The germline CDR1 and CDR2 sequences are SGHVS and FQNEAQ. The CDR3 DNA reads as TGTGCCAGCAGCTTAGAGGTGGGAGTCCGAAATGAGCAGTTCTTC. As protein: CASSLEVGVRNEQFF.

A word on this clone: One junction end disagrees with the germline gene, perhaps due to a read error. The chain joins TRBV7-7 to TRBJ2-2; tentative D call: TRBD1 (6 bases). This CDR3 comprises 16 residues. Germline V gives CDR1 SSHAT, CDR2 FNYEAQ (reference sequence). The CDR3 region has the DNA TGTGCTAGCAGCCCCCAAAGGGGGTTGAACACCGGGGAGCTGTTTTTT. Protein product: CASSPQRGLNTGELFF. The variable domain in full, with the rest retrieved from reference TRBV7-7 and TRBJ2-2, is GAGVSQSPRYKVTKRGQDVTLRCDPISSHATLYWYQQALGQGPEFLTYFNYEAQPDKSGLPSDRFSAERPEGSISTLTIQRTEQRDSAMYRCASSPQRGLNTGELFFGEGSRLTVL.

This chain links TRBV6-1 with TRBJ1-4; tentatively, D is TRBD1 (5 bases). The V gene lost 6 bases and the J gene lost 8 bases, with 16 bases spanning the gap. The V gene's germline CDR1 is MNHNS and CDR2 SASEGT. This CDR3 contains 14 residues. CDR3 bases: TGTGCCAGCAGGAACTGGCAGGGTGGCGAAAAACTGTTTTTT. It codes for CASRNWQGGEKLFF.

The rearrangement uses TRBV14 and TRBJ2-4, with D maybe TRBD2 (6 bases). Germline-derived CDR1 and CDR2 are SGHDN and FVKESK. CDR3 length: 12 residues. The germline V and J ends were trimmed by 0 bases and 10 bases, with 7 bases remaining between them. Written as DNA, the CDR3 is TGTGCCAGCAGCCAAGATGGAGGGATTCAGTACTTC. It specifies CASSQDGGIQYF.

The chain couples TRBV15 to TRBJ2-6; TRBD2 is a possible D gene (6 bases). The CDR3 has 18 amino acids. V lost 6 bases and J 3 bases, leaving 21 bases between the germline ends. Germline V gene data show CDR1 as LNHNV and CDR2 as YYDKDF (reference sequence). The CDR3 DNA reads as TGTGCCACCAGTCACGGGAGCCTTAGTTGGGGTGGGGCCAACGTCCTGACTTTC. Translating gives CATSHGSLSWGGANVLTF.

V is TRBV18 and J is TRBJ2-7, with D perhaps TRBD1 (6 bases). Germline V gene sequence: CDR1 KGHSH, CDR2 LQKENI. Trimming took 1 base from V and 5 from J, leaving 6 bases between them. This CDR3 contains 12 residues. The CDR3 region has the DNA TGTGCCAGCTCACCACAGGGGGACGAGCAGTACTTC. Protein: CASSPQGDEQYF. The complete variable domain, with remaining parts taken from reference TRBV18 and TRBJ2-7, reads NAGVMQNPRHLVRRRGQEARLRCSPMKGHSHVYWYRQLPEEGLKFMVYLQKENIIDESGMPKERFSAEFPKEGPSILRIQQVVRGDSAAYFCASSPQGDEQYFGPGTRLTVT.

J is TRBJ2-7 and V is TRBV2, with no clear D. The CDR3 runs 14 residues. The V gene's germline CDR1 is SNHLY and CDR2 FYNNEI. Trimming pared 6 bases from V and 0 bases from J, leaving 12 bases between. CDR3 DNA: TGTGCCAGCAGGGTTGGCGGCGGCTCCTACGAGCAGTACTTC. Encoded protein: CASRVGGGSYEQYF.

The gene calls are TRBV2 and TRBJ2-2; 10 nucleotides match TRBD2. The CDR3 covers 18 residues. With V trimmed by 6 bases and J by 3 bases, 13 bases remained unmatched. Per the germline V gene, CDR1 is SNHLY and CDR2 is FYNNEI. The CDR3 DNA is TGTGCCAGCAGCGCTCCGCCGACCCTAGCGGGAGACACCGGGGAGCTGTTTTTT. This sequence encodes CASSAPPTLAGDTGELFF.

Remarks on this clone: In the same sample, other DNA sequences code for this CDR3. The chain joins TRBV7-9 to TRBJ2-7; the match to TRBD1 covers 9 bases. The V and J ends lost 4 bases and 3 bases, in that order; junction bases with no gene match: 7. The germline V gene has CDR1 SEHNR and CDR2 FQNEAQ (reference sequence). This CDR3 comprises 15 residues. Here the CDR3 DNA reads TGTGCCAGCAGCTCCCCCGGGACAGGGAACTACGAGCAGTACTTC. Translated, it gives CASSSPGTGNYEQYF.

The chain carries TRBV7-6 and TRBJ2-1, with a tentative D call TRBD2 (6 bases). The CDR3 covers 13 residues. Trimming stripped 3 bases from V and 4 bases from J, with 7 bases between. Germline V gene data show CDR1 as SGHVS and CDR2 as FNYEAQ. CDR3 coding DNA: TGTGCCAGCAGCTTGGGACTTTACAATGAGCAGTTCTTC. Residues: CASSLGLYNEQFF.

This chain links TRBV29-1 with TRBJ2-7; TRBD1 or TRBD2 may be the D gene (7 bases each). This CDR3 region has 15 residues. CDR1 is SQVTM and CDR2 is ANQGSEA in the germline V gene. With 0 bases removed from V and 4 bases from J, the gap between germline ends came to 16 bases. The CDR3 bases are TGCAGCGTTGAAGACCTAGCAGGGGGGGTGTACGAGCAGTACTTC. Amino acids: CSVEDLAGGVYEQYF.

The rearrangement uses TRBV28 and TRBJ2-1; D not resolved. There are 13 residues in the CDR3. Germline V CDR1 and CDR2: MDHEN, SYDVKM. The V end lost 3 bases, the J end lost 8 bases, and 11 bases lay between the germline ends. CDR3 sequence: CASSFRLGDEQFF. The CDR3 DNA sequence: TGTGCCAGCAGTTTCCGGCTTGGGGATGAGCAGTTCTTC. Full variable domain (missing parts from reference TRBV28 and TRBJ2-1): DVKVTQSSRYLVKRTGEKVFLECVQDMDHENMFWYRQDPGLGLRLIYFSYDVKMKEKGDIPEGYSVSREKKERFSLILESASTNQTSMYLCASSFRLGDEQFFGPGTRLTVL.

V usage is TRBV5-1 and J usage is TRBJ2-1, with 11 bases matching TRBD2. From germline, CDR1 is SGHRS and CDR2 YFSETQ. The V gene end was trimmed by 0 bases and the J gene end by 0 bases; junction bases not matched to a gene: 5. The CDR3 totals 18 residues. CDR3 in DNA: TGCGCCAGCAGCTTGGCACTAGCGGGAGTTCTCTCCTACAATGAGCAGTTCTTC. Translated: CASSLALAGVLSYNEQFF.

V usage is TRBV29-1 and J usage is TRBJ2-1; the D is unclear. CDR3 length equals 12 residues. Trimming stripped 5 bases from V and 6 bases from J, with 11 bases between. The germline gives CDR1 SQVTM, CDR2 ANQGSEA. The CDR3, as DNA: TGCAGCGTTATCGATCTATCCAATGAGCAGTTCTTC. Translation gives CSVIDLSNEQFF.

The CDR3 reads CASSVGQGVDQPQHF. CDR3 nucleotide sequence: TGTGCCAGCAGCGTAGGACAAGGGGTGGATCAGCCCCAGCATTTT. This rearrangement joins TRBV9 to TRBJ1-5; D possibly corresponds to TRBD1 (5 bases). CDR1 is SGDLS, CDR2 YYNGEE, per germline. V gave up 0 bases and J gave up 5 bases, with 12 bases separating them. The CDR3 totals 15 residues.

The chain carries TRBV19 and TRBJ2-7; D unclear. The CDR3 extends over 13 amino acids. The V gene lost 3 bases and the J gene lost 4 bases, with 10 bases spanning the gap. The germline V gene has CDR1 LNHDA and CDR2 SQIVND (reference sequence). CDR3 nucleotides: TGTGCCAGTAGTATCTTTGGTCAGTACGAGCAGTACTTC. Its protein product is CASSIFGQYEQYF.